The TCR beta chain under discussion was sequenced for a study of cytotoxic CD8 clonotypes in ibrutinib-treated CLL. The CDR3 contains 15 residues. Germline V gene sequence: CDR1 MNHEY, CDR2 SMNVEV (reference sequence). The junction had 11 bases not matched to a gene; V was cut back by 6 bases and J by 6 bases. General observations from the study: Rare overall, public clonotypes shrank or held steady under therapy. The study found clonality rose at ibrutinib response, then fell toward baseline at progression.

Remarks on this clone: Its cognate antigen is unknown.

Cryopreserved PBMCs provided about 2 micrograms of genomic DNA for the TCR beta libraries. TCRdb's copy holds only in-frame clones and misses some; the assay was immunoSEQ multiplex PCR. The sample contains 130,000 to 150,000 clones, less than 95% of which appear only once. The sequencing here drew on PBMCs, taken after 12 months of ibrutinib treatment. This receptor was taken from a human donor with chronic lymphocytic leukemia. The chain recombines TRBV27 with TRBJ2-7, with 10 positions matching TRBD2. The CDR3 reads CASRDAAGGVSEQYF. The CDR3 nucleotides read TGTGCCAGCAGAGACGCAGCGGGAGGGGTTTCCGAGCAGTACTTC.